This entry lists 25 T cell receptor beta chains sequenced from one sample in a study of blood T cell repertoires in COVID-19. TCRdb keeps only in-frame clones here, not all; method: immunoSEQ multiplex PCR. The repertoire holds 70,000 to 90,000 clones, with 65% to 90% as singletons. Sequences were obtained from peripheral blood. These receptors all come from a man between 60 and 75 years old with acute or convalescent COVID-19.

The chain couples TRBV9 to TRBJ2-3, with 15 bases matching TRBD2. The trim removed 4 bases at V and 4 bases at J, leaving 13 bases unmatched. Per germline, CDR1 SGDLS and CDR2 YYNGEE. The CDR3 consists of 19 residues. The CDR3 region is CASSFALGLAGGRADTQYF. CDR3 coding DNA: TGTGCCAGCAGCTTTGCCCTGGGACTAGCGGGGGGTAGGGCAGATACGCAGTATTTT. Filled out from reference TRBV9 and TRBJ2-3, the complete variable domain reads DSGVTQTPKHLITATGQRVTLRCSPRSGDLSVYWYQQSLDQGLQFLIQYYNGEERAKGNILERFSAQQFPDLHSELNLSSLELGDSALYFCASSFALGLAGGRADTQYFGPGTRLTVL.

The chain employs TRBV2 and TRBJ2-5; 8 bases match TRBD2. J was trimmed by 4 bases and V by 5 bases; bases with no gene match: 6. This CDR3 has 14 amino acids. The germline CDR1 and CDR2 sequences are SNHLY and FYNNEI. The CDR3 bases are TGTGCCAGCAGTCCCCCGGGGGGGAGAGAGACCCAGTACTTC. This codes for CASSPPGGRETQYF.

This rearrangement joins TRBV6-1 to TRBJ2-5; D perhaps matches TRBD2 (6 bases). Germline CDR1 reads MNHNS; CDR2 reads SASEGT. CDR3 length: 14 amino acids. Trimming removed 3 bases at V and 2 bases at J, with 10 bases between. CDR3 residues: CASSESGRQETQYF. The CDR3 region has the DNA TGTGCCAGCAGTGAGTCGGGGAGGCAAGAGACCCAGTACTTC.

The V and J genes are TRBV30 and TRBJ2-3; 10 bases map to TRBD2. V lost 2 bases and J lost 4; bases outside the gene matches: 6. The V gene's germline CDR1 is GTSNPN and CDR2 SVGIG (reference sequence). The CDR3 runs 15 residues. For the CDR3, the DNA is TGTGCCTGGAGTTGGAGCGGGAGGGGAGCAGATACGCAGTATTTT. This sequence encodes CAWSWSGRGADTQYF. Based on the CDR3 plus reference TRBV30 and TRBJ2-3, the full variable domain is SQTIHQWPATLVQPVGSPLSLECTVEGTSNPNLYWYRQAAGRGLQLLFYSVGIGQISSEVPQNLSASRPQDRQFILSSKKLLLSDSGFYLCAWSWSGRGADTQYFGPGTRLTVL.

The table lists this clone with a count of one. CDR3 coding DNA: TGTGCCAGCAGCCAAGATAGGCGGGGGGACCCCTACGAGCAGTACTTC. This encodes CASSQDRRGDPYEQYF. The J gene is TRBJ2-7, the V gene TRBV4-2; 8 bases match TRBD2. The germline V gene encodes CDR1 LGHNA and CDR2 YNFKEQ. Losses at the gene ends were 0 bases for V and 2 bases for J; bases not matched to a gene: 6. This CDR3 spans 16 amino acids.

The CDR3 spells CASSQDSVQVGGYTF. Written as DNA, the CDR3 is TGTGCCAGCAGCCAAGATTCAGTACAAGTTGGTGGCTACACCTTC. The rearrangement joins TRBV14 to TRBJ1-2; D is undetermined. Germline CDR1 SGHDN, CDR2 FVKESK. Trimming removed 0 bases at V and 7 bases at J, with 15 bases between. This CDR3 spans 15 amino acids.

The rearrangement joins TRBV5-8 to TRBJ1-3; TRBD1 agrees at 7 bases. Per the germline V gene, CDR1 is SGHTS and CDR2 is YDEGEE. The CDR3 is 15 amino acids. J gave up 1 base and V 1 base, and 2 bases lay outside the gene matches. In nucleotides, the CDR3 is TGTGCCAGCAGCTTGTGGACAGGATCTGGAAACACCATATATTTT. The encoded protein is CASSLWTGSGNTIYF.

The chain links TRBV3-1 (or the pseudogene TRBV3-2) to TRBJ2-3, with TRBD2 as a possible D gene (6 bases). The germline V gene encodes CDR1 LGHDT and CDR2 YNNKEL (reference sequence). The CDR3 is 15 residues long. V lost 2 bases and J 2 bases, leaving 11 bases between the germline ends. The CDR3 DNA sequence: TGTGCCAGCAGCCAATTAGCGGTCAACACAGATACGCAGTATTTT. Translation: CASSQLAVNTDTQYF.

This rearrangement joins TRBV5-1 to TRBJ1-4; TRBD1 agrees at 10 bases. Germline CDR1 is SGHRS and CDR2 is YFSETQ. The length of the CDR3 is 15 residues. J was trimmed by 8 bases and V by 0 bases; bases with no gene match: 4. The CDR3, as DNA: TGCGCCAGCAGCTTGGCGGGGACAGGGGACGAAAAACTGTTTTTT. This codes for CASSLAGTGDEKLFF.

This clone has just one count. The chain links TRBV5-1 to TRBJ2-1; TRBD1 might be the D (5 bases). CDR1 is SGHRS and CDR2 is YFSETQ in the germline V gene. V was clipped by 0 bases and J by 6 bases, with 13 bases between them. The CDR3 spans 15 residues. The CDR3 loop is CASSLARGPSNEQFF. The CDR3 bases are TGCGCCAGCAGCTTGGCAAGGGGCCCTTCCAATGAGCAGTTCTTC.

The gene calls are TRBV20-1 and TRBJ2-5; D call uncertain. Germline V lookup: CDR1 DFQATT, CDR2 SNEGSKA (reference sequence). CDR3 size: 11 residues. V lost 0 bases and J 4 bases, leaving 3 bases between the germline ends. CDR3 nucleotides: TGCAGTGCTAGAGATCGAGAGACCCAGTACTTC. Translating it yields CSARDRETQYF.

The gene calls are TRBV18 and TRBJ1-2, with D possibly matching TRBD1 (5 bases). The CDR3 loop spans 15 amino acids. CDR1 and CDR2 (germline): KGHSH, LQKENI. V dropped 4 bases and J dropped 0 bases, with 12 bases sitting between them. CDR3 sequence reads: CASSHTTEANYGYTF. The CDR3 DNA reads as TGTGCCAGCTCACATACGACAGAAGCTAACTATGGCTACACCTTC. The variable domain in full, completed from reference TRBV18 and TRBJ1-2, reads NAGVMQNPRHLVRRRGQEARLRCSPMKGHSHVYWYRQLPEEGLKFMVYLQKENIIDESGMPKERFSAEFPKEGPSILRIQQVVRGDSAAYFCASSHTTEANYGYTFGSGTRLTVV.

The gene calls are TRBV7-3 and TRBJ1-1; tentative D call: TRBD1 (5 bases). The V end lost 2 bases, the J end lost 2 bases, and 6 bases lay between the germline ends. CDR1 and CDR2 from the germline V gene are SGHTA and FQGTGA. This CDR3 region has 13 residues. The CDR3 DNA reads TGTGCCAGCAGCTTAGACAGTAACACTGAAGCTTTCTTT. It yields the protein CASSLDSNTEAFF. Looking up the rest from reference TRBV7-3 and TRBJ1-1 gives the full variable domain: GAGVSQTPSNKVTEKGKYVELRCDPISGHTALYWYRQSLGQGPEFLIYFQGTGAADDSGLPNDRFFAVRPEGSVSTLKIQRTERGDSAVYLCASSLDSNTEAFFGQGTRLTVV.

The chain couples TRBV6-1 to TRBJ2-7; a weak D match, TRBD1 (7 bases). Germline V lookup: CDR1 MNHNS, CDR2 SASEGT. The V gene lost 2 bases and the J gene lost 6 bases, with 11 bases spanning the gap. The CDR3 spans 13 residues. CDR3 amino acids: CASSERQGGEQYF. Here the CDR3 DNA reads TGTGCCAGCAGTGAACGGCAGGGGGGCGAGCAGTACTTC.

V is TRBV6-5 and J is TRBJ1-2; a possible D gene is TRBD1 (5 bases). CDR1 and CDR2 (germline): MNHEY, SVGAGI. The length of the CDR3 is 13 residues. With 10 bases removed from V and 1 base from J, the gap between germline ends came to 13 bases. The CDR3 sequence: CATRGGNNYGYTF. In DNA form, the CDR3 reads TGTGCCACGAGGGGAGGGAATAACTATGGCTACACCTTC.

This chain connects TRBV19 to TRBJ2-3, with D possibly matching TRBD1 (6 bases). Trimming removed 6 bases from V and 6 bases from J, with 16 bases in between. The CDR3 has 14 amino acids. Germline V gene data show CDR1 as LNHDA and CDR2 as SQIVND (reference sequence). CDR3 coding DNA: TGTGCCAGTAGCACAGGGTGGGAGAGCGATACGCAGTATTTT. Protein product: CASSTGWESDTQYF.

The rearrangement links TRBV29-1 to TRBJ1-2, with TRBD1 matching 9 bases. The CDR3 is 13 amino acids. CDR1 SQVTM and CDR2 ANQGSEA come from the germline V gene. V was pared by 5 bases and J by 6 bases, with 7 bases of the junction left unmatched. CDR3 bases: TGCAGCGTTCCGGGACAGGGTAGGGATGGCTACACCTTC. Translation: CSVPGQGRDGYTF.

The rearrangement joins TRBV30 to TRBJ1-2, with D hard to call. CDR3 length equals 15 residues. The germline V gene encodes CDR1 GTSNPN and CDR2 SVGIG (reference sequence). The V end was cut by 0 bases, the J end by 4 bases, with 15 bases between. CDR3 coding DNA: TGTGCCTGGAGTGTCTTCTTCGGAGGGAGCTATGGCTACACCTTC. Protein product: CAWSVFFGGSYGYTF.

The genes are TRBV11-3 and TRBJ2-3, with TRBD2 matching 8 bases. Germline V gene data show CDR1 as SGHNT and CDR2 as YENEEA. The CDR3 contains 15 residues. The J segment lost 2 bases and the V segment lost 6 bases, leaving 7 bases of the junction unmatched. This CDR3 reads CASSPGGVYTDTQYF. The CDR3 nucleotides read TGTGCCAGCAGTCCCGGGGGGGTGTACACAGATACGCAGTATTTT. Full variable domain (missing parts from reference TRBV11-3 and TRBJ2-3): EAGVVQSPRYKIIEKKQPVAFWCNPISGHNTLYWYLQNLGQGPELLIRYENEEAVDDSQLPKDRFSAERLKGVDSTLKIQPAELGDSAVYLCASSPGGVYTDTQYFGPGTRLTVL.

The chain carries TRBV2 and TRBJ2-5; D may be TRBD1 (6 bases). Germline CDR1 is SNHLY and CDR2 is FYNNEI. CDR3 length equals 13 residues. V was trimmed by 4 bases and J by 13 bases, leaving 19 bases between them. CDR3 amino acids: CASSVRSDSQLYF. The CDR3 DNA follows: TGTGCCAGCAGTGTTAGGTCGGACAGCCAGCTGTACTTC.

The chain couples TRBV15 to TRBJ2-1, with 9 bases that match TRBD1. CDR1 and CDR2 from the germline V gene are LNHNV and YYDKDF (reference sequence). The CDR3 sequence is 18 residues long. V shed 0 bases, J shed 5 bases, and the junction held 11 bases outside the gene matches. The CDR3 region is CATSRETGDRAHDNEQFF. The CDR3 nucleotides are TGTGCCACCAGCAGAGAGACAGGGGACAGGGCGCACGACAATGAGCAGTTCTTC.

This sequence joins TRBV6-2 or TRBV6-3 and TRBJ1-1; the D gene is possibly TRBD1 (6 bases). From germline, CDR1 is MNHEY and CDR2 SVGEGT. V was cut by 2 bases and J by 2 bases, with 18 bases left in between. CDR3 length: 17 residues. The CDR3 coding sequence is TGTGCCAGCAGTTACCCCCCCGAACCGACAGGAAACACTGAAGCTTTCTTT. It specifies CASSYPPEPTGNTEAFF.

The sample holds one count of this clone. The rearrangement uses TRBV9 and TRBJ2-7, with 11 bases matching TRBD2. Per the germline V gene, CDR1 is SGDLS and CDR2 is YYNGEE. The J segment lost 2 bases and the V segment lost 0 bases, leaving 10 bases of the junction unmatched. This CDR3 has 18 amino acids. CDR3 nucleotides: TGTGCCAGCAGCGTAGCCGCGACTAGCGGGGTTAGCCCCTACGAGCAGTACTTC. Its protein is CASSVAATSGVSPYEQYF.

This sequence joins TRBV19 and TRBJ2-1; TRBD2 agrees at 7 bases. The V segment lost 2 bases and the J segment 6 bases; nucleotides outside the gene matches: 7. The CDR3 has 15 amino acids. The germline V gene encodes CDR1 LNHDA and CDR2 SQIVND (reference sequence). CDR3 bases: TGTGCCAGTAGTATATATGCGGGAGCTCCCAATGAGCAGTTCTTC. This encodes CASSIYAGAPNEQFF.

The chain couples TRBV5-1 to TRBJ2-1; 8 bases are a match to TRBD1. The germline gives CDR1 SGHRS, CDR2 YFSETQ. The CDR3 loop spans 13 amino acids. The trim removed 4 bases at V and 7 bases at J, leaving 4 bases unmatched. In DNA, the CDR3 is TGCGCCAGCAGCACGGACAGGGTTAATGAGCAGTTCTTC. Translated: CASSTDRVNEQFF.